This TCR beta chain derives from a study of cytomegalovirus exposure and HLA in healthy donors. As for the study in general: An earlier analysis identified 110 million or so unique TCR beta sequences in about 180 million T cells.

General study findings and limits: Available immune exposure information covered CMV serostatus only. Despite most TCR sequences being rare, some public TCRs occurred in many donors.

Healthy bone marrow donors made up the cohort. The PCR employed 60 Vbeta primers together with 13 Jbeta primers. Measured with immunoSEQ multiplex PCR; TCRdb has only the in-frame clones, and not every one. The sample holds about 160,000 clones, roughly 66% seen once. As concerns this clone: Its target is unknown.

Trimming stripped 0 bases from V and 13 bases from J, with 10 bases between. This CDR3 is built from 11 residues. The germline V gene encodes CDR1 SGHRS and CDR2 YFSETQ. Input material: PBMCs. This rearrangement joins TRBV5-1 to TRBJ1-1, with D tentatively TRBD1 (5 bases). This TCR was recovered from a woman between 18 and 29 years old in good health and CMV-seronegative. The DNA for the CDR3 is TGCGCCAGCAGCTTGGAAGGGGTTGATTTCTTT. Its protein is CASSLEGVDFF.